The next 27 T cell receptor beta chains were all read from a single sample in a study of T-cell memory formation after mild COVID-19. TCRdb itself ran the 5' RACE reads through MiXCR, one entry per CDR3 protein. The top ten clones hold roughly 21% of a sample with a few hundred thousand distinct CDR3 sequences, 20% to 25% of them seen once. Sample: PBMCs or a T cell subset sorted from them (not recorded which). The receptor source for this set is a man younger than 35 who had mild COVID-19 (a few samples of this study predate the infection). Cell type and time point are not known.

This clonotype was seen a handful of times. This rearrangement joins TRBV27 to TRBJ2-6; D may match TRBD1 or TRBD2 (6 bases each). Germline V gene lookup returns CDR1 MNHEY and CDR2 SMNVEV (reference sequence). The CDR3 loop spans 18 amino acids. Deletions cut 5 bases from V and 2 bases from J, with 19 bases between. In DNA, the CDR3 is TGTGCCAGCAGTACCCGGGACTCAGGGGTCGCTGGGGCCAACGTCCTGACTTTC. The encoded protein is CASSTRDSGVAGANVLTF.

This clonotype was seen more than once but under ten times. The chain has TRBV20-1 and TRBJ2-5; D possibly corresponds to TRBD2 (6 bases). The length of the CDR3 is 13 residues. V lost 5 bases and J 5 bases, leaving 15 bases between the germline ends. The germline V gene encodes CDR1 DFQATT and CDR2 SNEGSKA (reference sequence). The CDR3 reads CSALLTSWETQYF. The CDR3 bases are TGCAGTGCTCTTCTAACTAGCTGGGAGACCCAGTACTTC.

This chain links TRBV27 with TRBJ2-7, with TRBD1 identical over 7 bases. The CDR3 runs 14 residues. CDR1 is MNHEY, CDR2 SMNVEV, per germline (reference sequence). V shed 5 bases, J shed 2 bases, and the junction held 6 bases outside the gene matches. CDR3 sequence reads: CASSQDRTAYEQYV. DNA for the CDR3: TGTGCCAGCAGTCAGGACAGGACAGCCTACGAGCAGTACGTC.

The chain links TRBV4-3 to TRBJ2-1, with D possibly being TRBD2 (7 bases). The CDR3 runs 17 residues. Germline loops: CDR1 LGHNA, CDR2 YSLEER. Trimming stripped 3 bases from V and 12 bases from J, with 27 bases between. CDR3 in DNA: TGCGCCAGCAGCCAGGATGGTTTGACGGGGGGCCCCCTCGGGCAGTTCTTC. Encoded protein: CASSQDGLTGGPLGQFF.

This clonotype was detected a few times. The CDR3 here is CASPNFSGANVLTF. The CDR3 DNA reads as TGCGCCAGCCCGAATTTCTCTGGGGCCAACGTCCTGACTTTC. The genes are TRBV5-1 and TRBJ2-6; D unclear. The CDR3 extends over 14 amino acids. Germline V gene sequence: CDR1 SGHRS, CDR2 YFSETQ. V lost 7 bases, J lost 0 bases, and 8 bases lay in between.

This clonotype was counted only a few times. The gene calls are TRBV7-9 and TRBJ1-2; D is possibly TRBD1 (5 bases). Trimming removed 3 bases at V and 4 bases at J, with 12 bases between. The CDR3 runs 14 residues. Germline values: CDR1 SEHNR, CDR2 FQNEAQ (reference sequence). The CDR3 reads CASSLGGGLYGYTF. The CDR3 DNA follows: TGTGCCAGCAGCTTGGGGGGTGGACTCTATGGCTACACCTTC. The entire variable domain, with the rest obtained from reference TRBV7-9 and TRBJ1-2, is as follows: DTGVSQNPRHKITKRGQNVTFRCDPISEHNRLYWYRQTLGQGPEFLTYFQNEAQLEKSRLLSDRFSAERPKGSFSTLEIQRTEQGDSAMYLCASSLGGGLYGYTFGSGTRLTVV.

This clonotype was seen a few times. The chain couples TRBV24-1 to TRBJ2-5; D ambiguous. Germline CDR1 reads KGHDR; CDR2 reads SFDVKD. Trimming took off 7 bases at V and 1 base at J, with 9 bases between the two ends. The CDR3 covers 13 residues. The CDR3, as DNA: TGTGCCACCAGCTTGACGTTCCAAGAGACCCAGTACTTC. Amino acid sequence: CATSLTFQETQYF.

This chain links TRBV12-3 or TRBV12-4 with TRBJ1-5; D uncertain. The V end lost 0 bases, the J end lost 5 bases, and 5 bases lay between the germline ends. This CDR3 has 13 residues. The chain's CDR3 is CASSLARYQPQHF. DNA of the CDR3: TGTGCCAGCAGTTTAGCCCGGTATCAGCCCCAGCATTTT.

The chain couples TRBV7-9 to TRBJ1-2; 9 positions match TRBD1. This CDR3 spans 14 amino acids. Per the germline V gene, CDR1 is SEHNR and CDR2 is FQNEAQ (reference sequence). V lost 4 bases and J lost 8; bases outside the gene matches: 8. This CDR3 reads CASSSQGAAGGYTF. The CDR3 DNA is TGTGCCAGCAGCTCACAGGGGGCAGCTGGCGGCTACACCTTC.

The chain carries TRBV18 and TRBJ2-3; perhaps D is TRBD1 or TRBD2 (6 bases each). Germline values: CDR1 KGHSH, CDR2 LQKENI. Trimming left V 3 bases short and J 1 base short, with 11 bases between. The CDR3 runs 15 residues. In nucleotides, the CDR3 is TGTGCCAGCTCACCCGGGGGCTACGGCACAGATACGCAGTATTTT. It codes for CASSPGGYGTDTQYF.

The chain links TRBV10-1 to TRBJ2-7, with D possibly being TRBD1 (5 bases). CDR1 and CDR2 from the germline V gene are WNHNN and SYGVQD (reference sequence). The V gene lost 0 bases and the J gene lost 1 base, with 7 bases spanning the gap. This CDR3 comprises 14 residues. CDR3 DNA: TGCGCCAGCAGTGAGTCCAGGGAATCCTACGAGCAGTACTTC. Amino acid sequence: CASSESRESYEQYF.

There are a few counts of this clonotype. The chain links TRBV27 to TRBJ1-6; TRBD1 is a possible D gene (6 bases). Germline V gene data show CDR1 as MNHEY and CDR2 as SMNVEV (reference sequence). V was pared by 5 bases and J by 9 bases, with 11 bases between. The CDR3 contains 13 residues. CDR3: CASSPWTASPLHF. Here the CDR3 DNA reads TGTGCCAGCAGTCCCTGGACAGCTTCACCCCTCCACTTT.

The chain joins TRBV20-1 to TRBJ2-5; D may correspond to TRBD1 or TRBD2 (6 bases each). Trimming stripped 1 base from V and 0 bases from J, with 9 bases between. In germline, CDR1 is DFQATT, CDR2 SNEGSKA (reference sequence). This CDR3 is built from 14 residues. CDR3: CSARVGGNQETQYF. In DNA, the CDR3 is TGCAGTGCTAGAGTGGGGGGCAACCAAGAGACCCAGTACTTC.

This clonotype was detected only a few times. CDR3 DNA sequence: TGTGCCAGCAGCTTACGTAGGACAGGGGACGAGCAGTACGTC. It specifies CASSLRRTGDEQYV. The gene calls are TRBV6-2 or TRBV6-3 and TRBJ2-7; 9 bases are shared with TRBD1. Germline V gene data show CDR1 as MNHEY and CDR2 as SVGEGT. With V trimmed by 6 bases and J by 5 bases, 8 bases remained unmatched. The CDR3 length is 14 residues.

This clonotype was detected many times. This rearrangement joins TRBV5-1 to TRBJ2-5; D perhaps matches TRBD2 (6 bases). The CDR3 has 17 residues. CDR1 is SGHRS, CDR2 YFSETQ, per germline. V was pared by 5 bases and J by 2 bases, with 22 bases between. The CDR3, as DNA: TGCGCCAGCAGTCTTGGGTTGGTAGCGGCCGATCAAGAGACCCAGTACTTC. Amino acids: CASSLGLVAADQETQYF.

The V and J genes are TRBV20-1 and TRBJ1-1, with no clear D. The V end was cut by 2 bases, the J end by 6 bases, with 10 bases between. CDR1 is DFQATT and CDR2 is SNEGSKA in the germline V gene (reference sequence). CDR3 length: 12 amino acids. CDR3 DNA: TGCAGTGCTAGATGGGCTTCTGCTGAAGCTTTCTTT. It yields the protein CSARWASAEAFF.

This clonotype was seen a handful of times. V gene TRBV5-1 combines with J gene TRBJ1-2; maybe TRBD1 (6 bases). V was cut by 0 bases and J by 8 bases, with 14 bases left in between. Germline values: CDR1 SGHRS, CDR2 YFSETQ. This CDR3 contains 14 residues. Here the CDR3 reads CASSLGTAFRGYTF. The CDR3 DNA reads TGCGCCAGCAGCTTGGGGACAGCCTTTCGGGGCTACACCTTC.

This clonotype has just a few counts. The V call is TRBV20-1, the J call TRBJ1-5; possibly TRBD1 for D (5 bases). Germline V CDR1 and CDR2: DFQATT, SNEGSKA (reference sequence). CDR3 length: 20 amino acids. Between the trimmed V and J ends, which lost 0 bases and 2 bases, there was a span of 26 bases. CDR3 sequence reads: CSARDYLQEISRRGNQPQHF. CDR3 nucleotide sequence: TGCAGTGCTAGAGACTACCTACAGGAAATTTCTCGCAGGGGCAATCAGCCCCAGCATTTT.

In its sample, this clonotype was seen a few times. This chain uses TRBV18 with TRBJ2-7, with 7 bases aligning to TRBD1. The CDR3 is 14 amino acids. Germline loops: CDR1 KGHSH, CDR2 LQKENI. V was pared by 2 bases and J by 1 base, with 2 bases of the junction left unmatched. The chain's CDR3 is CASSPETGSYEQYV. The DNA for the CDR3 is TGTGCCAGCTCACCAGAGACAGGGTCCTACGAGCAGTACGTC.

This clonotype has just a few counts. The CDR3 sequence: CASSLEALGNTIYF. DNA of the CDR3: TGTGCCAGCAGCTTAGAGGCTCTAGGAAACACCATATATTTT. V and J are TRBV7-8 and TRBJ1-3, with D unresolved. Trimming took off 1 base at V and 4 bases at J, with 8 bases between the two ends. The CDR3 runs 14 residues. Per germline, CDR1 SGHVS and CDR2 FQNEAQ.

This clonotype was picked up a small number of times. This chain connects TRBV12-3 or TRBV12-4 to TRBJ2-3; D is tentatively TRBD1 or TRBD2 (5 bases each). V was trimmed by 5 bases and J by 2 bases, leaving 17 bases between them. The CDR3 loop spans 16 amino acids. CDR3 sequence reads: CASSTRRDGLTDTQYF. The CDR3 coding sequence is TGTGCCAGCAGTACCCGCCGGGACGGACTCACAGATACGCAGTATTTT.

The J gene is TRBJ2-7, the V gene TRBV4-1, with a weak D call TRBD1 (6 bases). This CDR3 contains 15 residues. The V gene's germline CDR1 is MGHRA and CDR2 YSYEKL. The V end was cut by 1 base, the J end by 2 bases, with 12 bases between. CDR3 protein: CASSQGGGTTYEQYF. CDR3 in DNA: TGCGCCAGCAGCCAAGGTGGGGGCACCACCTACGAGCAGTACTTC.

This clonotype was detected only a few times. The chain recombines TRBV7-8 with TRBJ2-1; TRBD1 agrees at 7 bases. Germline trimming cut 6 bases from V and 4 bases from J; bases unmatched to any gene: 9. This CDR3 has 15 amino acids. Germline V CDR1 and CDR2: SGHVS, FQNEAQ. The CDR3 coding sequence is TGTGCCAGCAGATCAACAGGGGTCGGGTACAATGAGCAGTTCTTC. It is translated as CASRSTGVGYNEQFF.

This clonotype turned up a few times. J is TRBJ1-2 and V is TRBV4-2, with D perhaps matching TRBD1 (6 bases). The V gene lost 4 bases and the J gene lost 2 bases, with 14 bases spanning the gap. The CDR3 loop spans 15 amino acids. Germline V gives CDR1 LGHNA, CDR2 YNFKEQ. DNA for the CDR3: TGTGCCAGCAGCCCCCTGCGACAGGCCAACTATGGCTACACCTTC. Protein: CASSPLRQANYGYTF.

This chain links TRBV12-3 or TRBV12-4 with TRBJ2-2; a possible D gene is TRBD2 (6 bases). The CDR3 has 15 amino acids. V lost 3 bases to trimming and J lost 4 bases, with 12 bases between them. The CDR3 here is CASSFAGFGTGELFF. The DNA for the CDR3 is TGTGCCAGCAGTTTTGCGGGGTTTGGCACCGGGGAGCTGTTTTTT.

The chain has TRBV7-8 and TRBJ2-1; D assignment may be TRBD1 or TRBD2 (5 bases each). CDR3 length: 16 amino acids. The germline V and J ends were trimmed by 5 bases and 6 bases, with 20 bases remaining between them. Germline CDR1 SGHVS, CDR2 FQNEAQ. Here the CDR3 DNA reads TGTGCCAGCAGCGACGTTGGGGCTAGCTTAGGCAATGAGCAGTTCTTC. This translates into CASSDVGASLGNEQFF.

Ten or more counts support this clonotype. The chain links TRBV11-2 to TRBJ2-2; possible D gene TRBD2, 5 bases. Trimming left V 5 bases short and J 6 bases short, with 13 bases between. CDR1 and CDR2 (germline): SGHAT, FQNNGV. The CDR3 is 14 residues long. The DNA of the CDR3 is TGTGCCAGCAGCCCGCTGGAGGTCGCCGGGGAGCTGTTTTTT. Encoded protein: CASSPLEVAGELFF. The entire variable domain, with the rest obtained from reference TRBV11-2 and TRBJ2-2, is as follows: EAGVAQSPRYKIIEKRQSVAFWCNPISGHATLYWYQQILGQGPKLLIQFQNNGVVDDSQLPKDRFSAERLKGVDSTLKIQPAKLEDSAVYLCASSPLEVAGELFFGEGSRLTVL.